The rows below give T cell receptor beta chains drawn from one sample of a study of cytomegalovirus exposure and HLA in healthy donors. Only in-frame clones appear in the TCRdb table, and some are missing; sequencing was by immunoSEQ multiplex PCR. The profile shows 100,000 or so clones, approximately 14% of them singletons. Material for sequencing was PBMCs. These receptors originate from a female donor in good health and CMV-seronegative. The CDR3 runs from the conserved cysteine through the conserved F or W. D genes are given only for firm matches. Expanded clones are given a class, and other clones once, few, many or no size at all.

j_gene	v_gene	abundance	d_gene	CDR3aa	CDR3nt
TRBJ1-5	TRBV27	few	NA	CASSLAGGQNQPQHF	TGTGCCAGCAGCCTCGCCGGGGGGCAAAATCAGCCCCAGCATTTT
TRBJ2-7	TRBV6-5	NA	NA	CASSYPDCYKYEQYF	TGTGCCAGCAGTTACCCCGACTGTTACAAGTACGAGCAGTACTTC
TRBJ1-5	TRBV28	few	NA	CASRTALWRVRLSQPQHF	TGTGCCAGCAGGACCGCCCTGTGGAGGGTCAGGTTAAGTCAGCCCCAGCATTTT
TRBJ2-5	TRBV7-9	NA	NA	CASTGYQETQYF	TGTGCCAGCACGGGGTACCAAGAGACCCAGTACTTC
TRBJ2-7	TRBV7-8	NA	NA	CASSSNYEQYF	TGTGCCAGCAGCTCCAACTACGAGCAGTACTTC
TRBJ2-2	TRBV19	NA	TRBD2	CASSILLAGTGELFF	TGTGCCAGTAGTATTCTACTAGCGGGGACCGGGGAGCTGTTTTTT
TRBJ2-7	TRBV29-1	few	NA	CSVEGLNPYEQYF	TGCAGCGTTGAGGGCCTGAACCCCTACGAGCAGTACTTC
TRBJ1-6	TRBV7-2	NA	TRBD1	CASSFGQANSPLHF	TGTGCCAGCAGCTTTGGACAGGCCAATTCACCCCTCCACTTT
TRBJ2-2	TRBV10-3	few	TRBD2	CAISLAGVQTGELFF	TGTGCCATCAGTCTAGCGGGAGTTCAAACCGGGGAGCTGTTTTTT
TRBJ2-3	TRBV9	few	TRBD2	CASTWTSGGSTDTQYF	TGTGCCAGCACCTGGACTAGCGGGGGTAGCACAGATACGCAGTATTTT
TRBJ1-1	TRBV30	NA	TRBD1	CAWSADRYSPEAFF	TGTGCCTGGAGTGCGGACAGGTACAGCCCTGAAGCTTTCTTT
TRBJ2-2	TRBV4-3	few	TRBD1	CASSQSGTANTGELFF	TGCGCCAGCAGCCAGTCCGGGACAGCGAACACCGGGGAGCTGTTTTTT
TRBJ2-7	TRBV27	NA	TRBD2	CASTPLLAGDSEQYF	TGTGCCAGCACCCCGTTACTAGCGGGAGACTCCGAGCAGTACTTC
TRBJ1-4	TRBV6-5	NA	NA	CASSYSQVKEKLFF	TGTGCCAGCAGTTACAGTCAGGTTAAGGAAAAACTGTTTTTT
TRBJ2-1	TRBV4-3	few	TRBD1	CASSLRTGIEQFF	TGCGCCAGCAGCCTACGGACAGGGATCGAGCAGTTCTTC
TRBJ1-3	TRBV5-4	NA	TRBD1	CASSWDRENTIYF	TGTGCCAGCAGCTGGGACAGGGAAAACACCATATATTTT
TRBJ2-7	TRBV7-2	NA	TRBD2	CASSSTSGTGHEQYF	TGTGCCAGCAGCTCAACTAGCGGGACAGGCCACGAGCAGTACTTC
TRBJ2-5	TRBV30	few	NA	CAWSVLGSEVETQYF	TGTGCCTGGAGTGTACTTGGCAGTGAGGTGGAGACCCAGTACTTC
TRBJ2-2	TRBV20-1	NA	NA	CSATRTGELFF	TGCAGTGCTACTCGCACCGGGGAGCTGTTTTTT
TRBJ2-1	TRBV12-5	NA	TRBD2	CASGLGLAGGPSEQFF	TGTGCTAGTGGTTTGGGACTAGCGGGAGGGCCTAGTGAGCAGTTCTTC
TRBJ1-1	TRBV6-1	NA	TRBD1	CASSQGGTGMNTEAFF	TGTGCCAGCAGTCAAGGGGGGACAGGGATGAACACTGAAGCTTTCTTT
TRBJ1-6	TRBV5-1	few	NA	CASSLDPGLNSPLHF	TGCGCCAGCAGCTTGGACCCGGGACTAAACTCACCCCTCCACTTT
TRBJ2-3	TRBV27	few	NA	CASSSSGTSASTDTQYF	NA
TRBJ2-7	TRBV7-6	NA	NA	CASSPSGQSYEQYF	TGTGCCAGCAGCCCCTCAGGACAGTCCTACGAGCAGTACTTC
TRBJ1-4	TRBV10-3	few	TRBD1	CASGQTNEKLFF	TGTGCCTCGGGACAGACTAATGAAAAACTGTTTTTT
TRBJ2-1	TRBV29-1	NA	TRBD2	CSGRTSPPGEQFF	TGCAGCGGCCGGACTAGCCCTCCGGGTGAGCAGTTCTTC